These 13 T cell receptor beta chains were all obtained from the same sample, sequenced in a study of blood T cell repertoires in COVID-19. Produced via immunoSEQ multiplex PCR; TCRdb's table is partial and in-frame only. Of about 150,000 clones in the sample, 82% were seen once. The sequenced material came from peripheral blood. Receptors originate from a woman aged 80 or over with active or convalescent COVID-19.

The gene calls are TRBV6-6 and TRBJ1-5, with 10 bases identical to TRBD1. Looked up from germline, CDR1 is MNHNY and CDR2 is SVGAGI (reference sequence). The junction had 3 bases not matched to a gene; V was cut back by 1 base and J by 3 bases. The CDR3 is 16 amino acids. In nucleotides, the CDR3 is TGTGCCAGCAGTTACTTCGGGACAGGGGTCAATCAGCCCCAGCATTTT. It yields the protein CASSYFGTGVNQPQHF.

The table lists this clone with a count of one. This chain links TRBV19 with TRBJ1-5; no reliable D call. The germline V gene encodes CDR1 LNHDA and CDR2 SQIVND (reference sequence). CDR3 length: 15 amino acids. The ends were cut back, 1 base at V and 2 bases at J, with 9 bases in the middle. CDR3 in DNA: TGTGCCAGTAGTATAGCCCAACGGGGCAATCAGCCCCAGCATTTT. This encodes CASSIAQRGNQPQHF.

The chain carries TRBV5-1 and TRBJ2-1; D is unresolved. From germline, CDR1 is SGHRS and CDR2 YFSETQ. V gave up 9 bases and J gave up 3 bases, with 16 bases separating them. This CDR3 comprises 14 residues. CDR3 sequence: CATQQDLDYNEQFF. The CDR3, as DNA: TGCGCCACCCAGCAGGATTTAGACTACAATGAGCAGTTCTTC.

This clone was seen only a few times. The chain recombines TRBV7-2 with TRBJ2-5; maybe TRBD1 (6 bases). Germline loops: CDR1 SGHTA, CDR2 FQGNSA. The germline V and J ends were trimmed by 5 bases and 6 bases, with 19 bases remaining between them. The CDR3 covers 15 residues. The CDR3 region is CASSQQGGGMKTQYF. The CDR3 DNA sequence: TGTGCCAGCAGCCAACAGGGCGGTGGGATGAAGACCCAGTACTTC.

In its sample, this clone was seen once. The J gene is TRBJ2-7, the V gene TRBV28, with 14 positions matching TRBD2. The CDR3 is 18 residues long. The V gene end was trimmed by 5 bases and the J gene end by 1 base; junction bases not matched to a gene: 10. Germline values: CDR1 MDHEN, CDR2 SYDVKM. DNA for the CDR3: TGTGCCAGCAGTATCGGACTAGCGGGAGGATCTAAGTCCTACGAGCAGTACTTC. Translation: CASSIGLAGGSKSYEQYF. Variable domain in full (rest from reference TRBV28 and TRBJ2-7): DVKVTQSSRYLVKRTGEKVFLECVQDMDHENMFWYRQDPGLGLRLIYFSYDVKMKEKGDIPEGYSVSREKKERFSLILESASTNQTSMYLCASSIGLAGGSKSYEQYFGPGTRLTVT.

The CDR3 here is CASKRTGSYNEQFF. As DNA, the CDR3 is TGTGCCAGCAAGAGGACTGGCTCCTACAATGAGCAGTTCTTC. The rearrangement uses TRBV6-5 and TRBJ2-1; the D gene is possibly TRBD2 (5 bases). Trimming pared 7 bases from V and 0 bases from J, leaving 10 bases between. Germline V gene sequence: CDR1 MNHEY, CDR2 SVGAGI. CDR3 length equals 14 residues.

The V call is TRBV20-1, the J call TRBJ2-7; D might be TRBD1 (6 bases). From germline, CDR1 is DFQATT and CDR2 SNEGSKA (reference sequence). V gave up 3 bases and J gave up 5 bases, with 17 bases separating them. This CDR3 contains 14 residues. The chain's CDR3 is CSASRAGVVDEQYF. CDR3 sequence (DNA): TGCAGTGCTAGTCGTGCAGGGGTTGTCGACGAGCAGTACTTC.

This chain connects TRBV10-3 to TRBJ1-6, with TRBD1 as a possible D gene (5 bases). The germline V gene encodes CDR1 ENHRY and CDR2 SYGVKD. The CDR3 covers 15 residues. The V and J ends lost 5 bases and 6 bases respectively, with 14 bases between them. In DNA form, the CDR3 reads TGTGCCATCAGTTATGGAGGGGATGGTAATTCACCCCTCCACTTT. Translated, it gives CAISYGGDGNSPLHF.

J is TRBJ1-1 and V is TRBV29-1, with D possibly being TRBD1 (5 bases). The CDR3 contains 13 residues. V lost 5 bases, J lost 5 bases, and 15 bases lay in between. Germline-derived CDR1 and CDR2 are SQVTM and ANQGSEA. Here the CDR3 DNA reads TGCAGCGTTACCACAGGAGGGGAGACTGAAGCTTTCTTT. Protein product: CSVTTGGETEAFF.

The CDR3 region has the DNA TGTGCCAGCGGCTCACCCCTCCACTTT. Protein product: CASGSPLHF. The chain uses TRBV5-4 and TRBJ1-6; D gene ambiguous. Trimming stripped 7 bases from V and 10 bases from J, with 3 bases between. CDR3 size: 9 residues. Germline assignment: CDR1 SGHNT and CDR2 YYREEE (reference sequence).

CDR3 protein: CASSPELQGNYGYTF. CDR3 in DNA: TGTGCCAGCTCACCAGAGCTGCAGGGTAACTATGGCTACACCTTC. The chain joins TRBV18 to TRBJ1-2, with D perhaps TRBD1 (5 bases). Germline V gene data show CDR1 as KGHSH and CDR2 as LQKENI. V was trimmed by 2 bases and J by 1 base, leaving 11 bases between them. CDR3 size: 15 residues.

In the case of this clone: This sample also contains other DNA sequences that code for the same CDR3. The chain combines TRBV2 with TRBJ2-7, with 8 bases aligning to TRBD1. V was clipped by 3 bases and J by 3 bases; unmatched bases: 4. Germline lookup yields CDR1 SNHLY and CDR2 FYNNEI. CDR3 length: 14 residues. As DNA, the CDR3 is TGTGCCAGCAGTGAGCAGGGGGCAGGCTACGAGCAGTACTTC. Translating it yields CASSEQGAGYEQYF.

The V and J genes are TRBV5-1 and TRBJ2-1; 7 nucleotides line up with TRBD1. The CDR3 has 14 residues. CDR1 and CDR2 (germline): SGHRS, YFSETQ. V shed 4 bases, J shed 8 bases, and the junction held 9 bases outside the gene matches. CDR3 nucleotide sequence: TGCGCCAGCAGCCTCGAGATCGACAGGGATGAGCAGTTCTTC. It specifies CASSLEIDRDEQFF.